This T cell receptor (beta chain) appears in the sequencing data of a study of cytomegalovirus exposure and HLA in healthy donors. PCR involved 60 Vbeta and 13 Jbeta primers. The assay was immunoSEQ multiplex PCR, and TCRdb's table has in-frame clones only and misses some. The table lists 95,000 to 150,000 clones, less than 85% of them singletons. V was pared by 1 base and J by 4 bases, with 13 bases between. The CDR3 length is 15 residues. Germline V CDR1 and CDR2: SGHTA, FQGNSA. This receptor was obtained from a man aged 18 to 29 in good health and CMV-seropositive. The sequenced sample consisted of PBMCs. The chain recombines TRBV7-2 with TRBJ1-2; D may be TRBD1 (6 bases). In DNA form, the CDR3 reads TGTGCCAGCAGCTTAGTAGGGGGAAGCAGCTATGGCTACACCTTC. Residues: CASSLVGGSSYGYTF.